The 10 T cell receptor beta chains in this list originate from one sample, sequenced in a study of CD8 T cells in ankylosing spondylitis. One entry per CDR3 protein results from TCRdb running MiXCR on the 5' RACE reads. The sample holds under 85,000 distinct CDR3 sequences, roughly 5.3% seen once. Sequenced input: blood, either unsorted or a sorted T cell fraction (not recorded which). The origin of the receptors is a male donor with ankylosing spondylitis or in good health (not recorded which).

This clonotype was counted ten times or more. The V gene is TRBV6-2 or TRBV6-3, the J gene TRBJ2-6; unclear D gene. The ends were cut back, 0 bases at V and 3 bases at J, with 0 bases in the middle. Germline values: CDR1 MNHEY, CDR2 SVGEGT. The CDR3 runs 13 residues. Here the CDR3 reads CASSYSGANVLTF. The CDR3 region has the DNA TGTGCCAGCAGTTACTCTGGGGCCAACGTCCTGACTTTC.

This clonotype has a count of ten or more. The CDR3 DNA reads as TGTGCCTGGAGTGTACATCAGGGAGGATTCTACGAGCAGTACTTC. This translates into CAWSVHQGGFYEQYF. The genes are TRBV30 and TRBJ2-7; a weak D match, TRBD2 (6 bases). CDR1 and CDR2 (germline): GTSNPN, SVGIG (reference sequence). Trimming shortened V by 0 bases and J by 3 bases, and 15 bases separated the two germline ends. This CDR3 contains 15 residues.

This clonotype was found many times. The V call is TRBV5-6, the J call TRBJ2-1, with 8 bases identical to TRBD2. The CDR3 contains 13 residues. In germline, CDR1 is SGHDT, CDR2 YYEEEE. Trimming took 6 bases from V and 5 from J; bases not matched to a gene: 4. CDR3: CASNGGANNEQFF. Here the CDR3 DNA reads TGTGCCAGCAACGGGGGGGCTAACAATGAGCAGTTCTTC.

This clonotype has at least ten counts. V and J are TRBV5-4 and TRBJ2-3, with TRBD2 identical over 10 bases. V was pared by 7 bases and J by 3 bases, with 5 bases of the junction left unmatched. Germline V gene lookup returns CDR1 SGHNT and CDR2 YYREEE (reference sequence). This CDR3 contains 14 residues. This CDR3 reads CASGGLAETDTQYF. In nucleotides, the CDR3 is TGTGCCAGCGGCGGACTAGCGGAAACAGATACGCAGTATTTT.

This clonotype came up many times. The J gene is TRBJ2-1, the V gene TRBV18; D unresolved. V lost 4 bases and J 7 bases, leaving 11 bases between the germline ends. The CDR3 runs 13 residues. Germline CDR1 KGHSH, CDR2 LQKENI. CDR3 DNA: TGTGCCAGCTCACGAACATACCGGAATGAGCAGTTCTTC. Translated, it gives CASSRTYRNEQFF. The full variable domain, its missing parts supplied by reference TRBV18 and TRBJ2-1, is NAGVMQNPRHLVRRRGQEARLRCSPMKGHSHVYWYRQLPEEGLKFMVYLQKENIIDESGMPKERFSAEFPKEGPSILRIQQVVRGDSAAYFCASSRTYRNEQFFGPGTRLTVL.

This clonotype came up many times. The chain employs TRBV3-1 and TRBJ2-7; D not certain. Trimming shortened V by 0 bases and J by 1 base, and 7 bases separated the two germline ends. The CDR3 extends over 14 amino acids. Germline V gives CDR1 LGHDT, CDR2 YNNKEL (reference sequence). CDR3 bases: TGTGCCAGCAGCCAAGATAGACTGTCCTACGAGCAGTACTTC. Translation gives CASSQDRLSYEQYF.

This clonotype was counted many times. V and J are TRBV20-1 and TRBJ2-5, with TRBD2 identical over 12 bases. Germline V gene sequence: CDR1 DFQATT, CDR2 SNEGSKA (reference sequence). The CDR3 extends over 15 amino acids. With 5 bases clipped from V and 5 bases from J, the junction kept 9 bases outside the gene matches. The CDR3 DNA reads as TGCAGTGCTCCCTCTAGCGGGGGGGCCCAGGAGACCCAGTACTTC. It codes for CSAPSSGGAQETQYF.

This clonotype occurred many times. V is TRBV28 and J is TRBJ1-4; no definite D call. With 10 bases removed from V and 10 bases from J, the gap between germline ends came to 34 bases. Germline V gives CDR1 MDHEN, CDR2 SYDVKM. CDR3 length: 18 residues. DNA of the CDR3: TGTGCCACCTTGCCACCGGGTTTACAATTCCTAAACCCTGGAAAACTGTTTTTT. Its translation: CATLPPGLQFLNPGKLFF.

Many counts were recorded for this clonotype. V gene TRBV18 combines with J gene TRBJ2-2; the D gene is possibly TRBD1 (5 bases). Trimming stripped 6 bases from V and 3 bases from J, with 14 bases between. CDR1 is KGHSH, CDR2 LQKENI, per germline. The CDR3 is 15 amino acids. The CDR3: CASSPDRYDTGELFF. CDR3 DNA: TGTGCCAGCTCGCCCGACAGATACGACACCGGGGAGCTGTTTTTT.

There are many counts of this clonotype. The CDR3 is CSVEVSTGGEAFF. The CDR3 DNA follows: TGCAGCGTTGAGGTCTCAACAGGGGGTGAAGCTTTCTTT. The rearrangement uses TRBV29-1 and TRBJ1-1, with TRBD1 matching 8 bases. The V and J ends lost 3 bases and 7 bases, in that order; junction bases with no gene match: 7. Germline-derived CDR1 and CDR2 are SQVTM and ANQGSEA. CDR3 size: 13 residues.